This entry is about one T cell receptor (beta chain). The antigen is not known. The sample belongs to a study of post-analysis software for immune sequencing data. Whole-study context: Some patients lacked subtype; others had relapsing-remitting, secondary progressive or progressive-relapsing disease. Study-wide results and caveats: Those samples that were prepared in the same batch co-clustered strongly by F measure. Several TRBV segments occurring more often in patients than controls included TRBV5-6, TRBV5-1 and TRBV20-1. Significantly lower normalized Chao1 diversity was found in patients with multiple sclerosis relative to controls.

Tagging with unique molecular identifiers was a feature of the TCR beta cDNA libraries. It was from roughly 0.93 to 9.6 million T cells that 500,000 to 600,000 cDNA molecules came. MiXCR was run by TCRdb on the PCR reads, yielding one entry per CDR3 protein. The top ten hold around 6% of the sample, which has roughly 540,000 distinct CDR3 sequences, approximately 34% seen once. In germline, CDR1 is SGHRS, CDR2 YFSETQ. V trimming: 2 bases; J trimming: 9 bases; junction bases outside the gene matches: 4. The CDR3 runs 12 residues. The sequencing input was blood. This chain uses TRBV5-1 with TRBJ2-7, with 8 bases lining up with TRBD1. The clonotype was recovered from a girl aged 2 to 17 with multiple sclerosis. CDR3 sequence reads: CASSFDTGGQYF. The CDR3 bases are TGCGCCAGCAGCTTTGACACAGGGGGGCAGTACTTC.